This TCR beta chain was sequenced in a study of T cell responses to AZD1222 COVID-19 vaccine (dated by TCRdb to the early 2020s). For the wider study: Because spike-specific TCR depth and breadth did not differ between the two schedules, AZD1222 recipients who got a second dose at roughly 4 weeks were pooled with those who got a second dose at roughly 12 weeks. A total of 230 to 250 trial participants underwent TCR sequencing, of whom 200 to 220 had received two doses of AZD1222 and around 25 had received two doses of the MenACWY control vaccine. Trial participants were enrolled by age into 18-55, 56-69 and 70-plus year subgroups, with roughly 160, 29 and 62 TCR-sequenced participants respectively.

The CDR3 regions of human TCRbeta chains were subjected to immunosequencing. In the paper's pipeline: TCRs in the repertoires were matched against a reference library of SARS-CoV-2-specific TCRs that had been generated with the MIRA antigen-specificity platform. Breadth was defined as the fraction of unique TCRs that were SARS-CoV-2-associated, and depth was defined as the fraction of total T cells that were SARS-CoV-2-associated. Each spike-specific TCR was assigned to its reactive spike region and to a CD4 or CD8 class using the MIRA data. Log10-transformed breadth and depth values were compared by one-way ANOVA with Sidak's multiple comparisons tests. TCRdb took this table from immuneACCESS and kept in-frame rearrangements with V and J called. Such tables lack part of the clones; where checked against another copy, unresolved V genes explain under half of the gap, and the rest is unexplained. Clone size and the V and J calls come from that table; the DNA yielded D and trimming. The sample contains about 130,000 clones, approximately 88% of them found a single time. The ten largest clonotypes hold over 4% of the sample.

Beyond this particular receptor, the publication reports: The vaccine-associated CD4 TCRs covered the entire spike protein, and the dominant responses fell in regions 160-218 and 743-854. Participants were mostly white British, with more females than males. The authors suggested clonal diversity may have been underestimated. In the small 56-69-year group, the increase in depth fell short of significance, most likely because of low power. Reportedly, almost half of the unique spike-specific TCRs recognized epitopes lying outside the regions that are mutated in the B.1.351 and B.1.1.7 variants. After two AZD1222 doses, both the breadth and the depth of spike-specific TCRs were significantly higher than at day 0 and than in MenACWY recipients. No day 14 peak-response samples were available, so repertoires were characterized only after the peak T cell response. Conclusions about previously exposed vaccinees are limited, since just six AZD1222 recipients were seropositive for SARS-CoV-2 at baseline.

This clone came up once. Its antigen is currently not known. Base qualities are not provided; no much larger clone lies one nucleotide away. The intended sense of this specimen's time point label: baseline before first vaccination. Vaccinee samples came from UK trials COV001 and COV002, including a single-blind randomized controlled phase 2/3 trial of AZD1222 (ChAdOx1 nCoV-19) in healthy adults. For TCRbeta chain sequencing, PBMC samples were collected from trial participants at day 0 and at day 28 after the second dose. Spanning cysteine to phenylalanine, the CDR3 consists of 15 amino acids. Only the CDR3 portion is preserved as DNA: 45 bases, with reading frame beginning at the first base. V loses 5 bases at its end and J loses 6 bases; junction bases beyond the gene matches: 8. The germline V gene (reference sequence) provides CDR1 LNHDA and CDR2 SQIVND.

The chain is encoded by TRBV19 joined to TRBJ1-5, with 9 central nucleotides matching TRBD1. The sequence came from an adult in good health. The material sequenced was peripheral blood, taken on day 0 of AZD1222 vaccination. The sequenced DNA is TGTGCCAGTAGTCCCCAGACAGGGGGGCGTCAGCCCCAGCATTTT. The encoded protein is CASSPQTGGRQPQHF.